This TCR beta chain was documented in a study of shared clonotypes between healthy human individuals. The wider study: Donors, aged 18 to 49, were a couple of women and a few men.

Germline V CDR1 and CDR2: SGHNT, YENEEA. Between the trimmed V and J ends, which lost 8 bases and 5 bases, there was a span of 15 bases. CDR3 length equals 14 residues. PCR replicates performed on unsorted PBMC used around 0.3 ug DNA, 25,000 to 35,000 T cell genomes. Assay: immunoSEQ multiplex PCR; the TCRdb copy retains only in-frame clones and omits some. Of about 480,000 clones in the sample, around 79% were seen once. This TCR derives from a woman aged 40 to 49 in good health. Some clones in this sample may be carry-over from other donors' samples. This chain uses TRBV11-3 with TRBJ2-2, with D possibly TRBD2 on 7 matching bases. The source material was PBMCs. CDR3 sequence (DNA): TGTGCCAGCGGCAAACAGGGAGGGACCGGGGAGCTGTTTTTT. Encoded protein: CASGKQGGTGELFF.